Following are 20 T cell receptor beta chains from one sample sequenced in a study of T cell repertoires in cytomegalovirus infection. A single record per CDR3 protein comes from TCRdb applying MiXCR to the reads. The sample lists hundreds of thousands of distinct CDR3 sequences; around 10% were seen once. Sequenced sample: PBMCs. The receptors shown here come from a human donor in good health (CMV status not recorded). Some clones in this sample may be carry-over from other donors' samples.

The rearrangement joins TRBV9 to TRBJ2-5; D possibly matches TRBD1 or TRBD2 (5 bases each). Between the trimmed V and J ends, which lost 4 bases and 4 bases, there was a span of 14 bases. The CDR3 has 14 amino acids. Germline-derived CDR1 and CDR2 are SGDLS and YYNGEE. The CDR3 region has the DNA TGTGCCAGCAGCTCCACGGGACCCGGAGAGACCCAGTACTTC. Protein product: CASSSTGPGETQYF.

This clonotype was seen many times. The V call is TRBV12-3 or TRBV12-4, the J call TRBJ2-3, with D perhaps being TRBD1 or TRBD2 (5 bases each). This CDR3 contains 14 residues. V was pared by 3 bases and J by 4 bases, with 11 bases between. The CDR3, as DNA: TGTGCCAGCAGTTTGAGGGGTGTTTCAGATACGCAGTATTTT. Translated, it gives CASSLRGVSDTQYF.

The chain uses TRBV7-9 and TRBJ1-2; D is unclear. CDR1 and CDR2 (germline): SEHNR, FQNEAQ (reference sequence). This CDR3 contains 14 residues. Trimming shortened V by 4 bases and J by 3 bases, and 12 bases separated the two germline ends. CDR3 sequence: CASSSEWGDYGYTF. The CDR3 DNA sequence: TGTGCCAGCAGCTCCGAATGGGGTGACTATGGCTACACCTTC.

This clonotype was observed many times. This chain uses TRBV28 with TRBJ2-1, with 12 bases identical to TRBD1. V was pared by 8 bases and J by 9 bases, with 11 bases of the junction left unmatched. Germline V CDR1 and CDR2: MDHEN, SYDVKM. The CDR3 has 15 residues. CDR3 in amino acids: CASVTGTGGGGEQFF. In nucleotides, the CDR3 is TGTGCCAGCGTAACCGGGACAGGGGGCGGGGGTGAGCAGTTCTTC.

This clonotype came up many times. The chain joins TRBV23-1 to TRBJ1-4; the D is unclear. TRBV23-1 carries the ORF label, with uncertain function. With 0 bases removed from V and 8 bases from J, the gap between germline ends came to 13 bases. This CDR3 comprises 15 residues. The CDR3 spells CASSQSGSGREKLFF. In nucleotides, the CDR3 is TGCGCCAGCAGTCAATCCGGGTCAGGCAGAGAAAAACTGTTTTTT.

In its sample, this clonotype was seen a few times. The gene calls are TRBV28 and TRBJ2-7, with D unclear. Between the trimmed V and J ends, which lost 6 bases and 0 bases, there was a span of 9 bases. The CDR3 extends over 13 amino acids. Germline CDR1 is MDHEN and CDR2 is SYDVKM. Here the CDR3 DNA reads TGTGCCAGCAGACCTCCTAGCTCCTACGAGCAGTACTTC. It encodes CASRPPSSYEQYF.

In its sample, this clonotype was seen a few times. This chain links TRBV7-9 with TRBJ1-1; D unclear. The CDR3 covers 14 residues. CDR1 is SEHNR, CDR2 FQNEAQ, per germline (reference sequence). V dropped 3 bases and J dropped 6 bases, with 14 bases sitting between them. As DNA, the CDR3 is TGTGCCAGCAGCTTTATTTATGATCGCTCTGAAGCTTTCTTT. Its translation: CASSFIYDRSEAFF. The full variable domain, rest sourced from reference TRBV7-9 and TRBJ1-1, is DTGVSQNPRHKITKRGQNVTFRCDPISEHNRLYWYRQTLGQGPEFLTYFQNEAQLEKSRLLSDRFSAERPKGSFSTLEIQRTEQGDSAMYLCASSFIYDRSEAFFGQGTRLTVV.

This clonotype appeared a few times. This rearrangement joins TRBV28 to TRBJ1-1, with a tentative D call TRBD1 (5 bases). Trimming took 8 bases from V and 5 from J, leaving 15 bases between them. From germline, CDR1 is MDHEN and CDR2 SYDVKM. The CDR3 is made up of 13 amino acids. The CDR3 sequence: CASPGPGGTEAFF. As DNA, the CDR3 is TGTGCCAGCCCGGGGCCGGGAGGTACTGAAGCTTTCTTT.

This clonotype was picked up many times. The chain combines TRBV7-2 with TRBJ1-2, with a weak D call TRBD1 (6 bases). Germline values: CDR1 SGHTA, CDR2 FQGNSA. The CDR3 consists of 16 residues. V shed 2 bases and J shed 0 bases, with 13 bases lying between them. The CDR3 reads CASSLSGGQANYGYTF. The CDR3 DNA sequence: TGTGCCAGCAGCTTATCCGGGGGGCAAGCTAACTATGGCTACACCTTC.

The chain has TRBV20-1 and TRBJ2-1; 10 positions agree with TRBD2. This CDR3 comprises 15 residues. Germline values: CDR1 DFQATT, CDR2 SNEGSKA (reference sequence). Losses at the gene ends were 2 bases for V and 6 bases for J; bases not matched to a gene: 7. The chain's CDR3 is CSARKPSGGGNEQFF. The CDR3 region has the DNA TGCAGTGCTAGAAAACCTAGCGGGGGCGGCAATGAGCAGTTCTTC.

This clonotype was seen at least ten times. The rearrangement links TRBV6-1 to TRBJ1-2, with D maybe TRBD1 (6 bases). The CDR3 extends over 14 amino acids. V was pared by 6 bases and J by 2 bases, with 13 bases between. Per the germline V gene, CDR1 is MNHNS and CDR2 is SASEGT. The CDR3: CASRRGGGNYGYTF. The CDR3 coding sequence is TGTGCCAGCAGGAGAGGAGGGGGAAACTATGGCTACACCTTC.

This clonotype was found a few times. The J gene is TRBJ2-7, the V gene TRBV5-1, with D tentatively TRBD1 or TRBD2 (5 bases each). This CDR3 region has 14 residues. CDR1 and CDR2 (germline): SGHRS, YFSETQ. The V end lost 0 bases, the J end lost 5 bases, and 12 bases lay between the germline ends. The CDR3 DNA follows: TGCGCCAGCAGCTTGGGGGACGGAGAGCACGAGCAGTACGTC. Amino acid sequence: CASSLGDGEHEQYV.

This clonotype was seen a handful of times. The chain employs TRBV2 and TRBJ2-1; D unclear. Germline V gives CDR1 SNHLY, CDR2 FYNNEI. Trimming pared 5 bases from V and 0 bases from J, leaving 11 bases between. The CDR3 is made up of 15 amino acids. The CDR3, as DNA: TGTGCCAGCAGTACCGAGAGGAGCTCCTACAATGAGCAGTTCTTC. It codes for CASSTERSSYNEQFF.

This clonotype was detected many times. The chain employs TRBV24-1 and TRBJ2-3, with D unresolved. In germline, CDR1 is KGHDR, CDR2 SFDVKD. The CDR3 extends over 15 amino acids. V lost 2 bases and J lost 1, with 9 bases in between. The DNA of the CDR3 is TGTGCCACCAGTGATTCCAGGACCCGCACAGATACGCAGTATTTT. Translating it yields CATSDSRTRTDTQYF.

In DNA form, the CDR3 reads TGTGCCAGCAGCACAGGGGGCGTGGGCACTGAAGCTTTCTTT. Encoded protein: CASSTGGVGTEAFF. The chain carries TRBV27 and TRBJ1-1; TRBD1 aligns across 9 bases. Germline V gene data show CDR1 as MNHEY and CDR2 as SMNVEV (reference sequence). The CDR3 spans 14 residues. Trimming cost V 6 bases and J 4 bases; bases outside gene matches: 6.

This clonotype came up many times. This rearrangement joins TRBV19 to TRBJ1-5; weak D call: TRBD1 (6 bases). Trimming removed 7 bases from V and 7 bases from J, with 20 bases in between. There are 15 residues in the CDR3. Looked up from germline, CDR1 is LNHDA and CDR2 is SQIVND (reference sequence). CDR3 DNA: TGTGCCAGTAACCTCAGGGGCCGTGGGGCCCAGCCCCAGCATTTT. It encodes CASNLRGRGAQPQHF.

This clonotype occurred many times. The chain recombines TRBV19 with TRBJ1-2; no clear D. Germline values: CDR1 LNHDA, CDR2 SQIVND (reference sequence). Trimming removed 7 bases at V and 3 bases at J, with 21 bases between. The CDR3 is 16 amino acids. Here the CDR3 reads CASKRADGANHYGYTF. CDR3 DNA: TGTGCCAGTAAGAGAGCGGACGGCGCAAACCACTATGGCTACACCTTC.

This clonotype appeared many times. The chain links TRBV7-3 to TRBJ2-5; 9 positions agree with TRBD1. Trimming cost V 4 bases and J 3 bases; bases outside gene matches: 9. The CDR3 spans 16 residues. CDR1 SGHTA and CDR2 FQGTGA come from the germline V gene. CDR3 protein: CASSSNPGTGKETQYF. In DNA, the CDR3 is TGTGCCAGCAGCTCGAACCCCGGGACAGGGAAAGAGACCCAGTACTTC.

V and J are TRBV6-5 and TRBJ2-5; D is perhaps TRBD1 (7 bases). Germline loops: CDR1 MNHEY, CDR2 SVGAGI. The CDR3 loop spans 14 amino acids. Between the trimmed V and J ends, which lost 6 bases and 1 base, there was a span of 12 bases. In DNA, the CDR3 is TGTGCCAGCAGCGGGGGACAGCTCCAAGAGACCCAGTACTTC. Protein: CASSGGQLQETQYF.

There are many counts of this clonotype. The V call is TRBV7-2, the J call TRBJ2-5, with a weak D call TRBD2 (6 bases). The CDR3 spans 15 residues. The V end was cut by 5 bases, the J end by 5 bases, with 18 bases between. Germline V lookup: CDR1 SGHTA, CDR2 FQGNSA. CDR3 sequence reads: CASSDRFGGVETQYF. In nucleotides, the CDR3 is TGTGCCAGCAGCGACAGATTTGGAGGGGTTGAGACCCAGTACTTC.